The 25 T cell receptor beta chains below all came from one sample that was sequenced in a study of T cells in localized non-small cell lung cancer. TCRdb's table, derived via immunoSEQ multiplex PCR, lists solely in-frame clones and lacks some. Of about 48,000 clones listed, roughly 77% are singletons. Sequences were derived from peripheral blood, sampled before any cancer treatment. Receptor source: a man aged 35 to 69 with stage I squamous cell lung carcinoma.

The V call is TRBV29-1, the J call TRBJ2-3; D is unclear. CDR1 and CDR2 from the germline V gene are SQVTM and ANQGSEA. The CDR3 runs 14 residues. Trimming removed 2 bases from V and 4 bases from J, with 13 bases in between. Here the CDR3 reads CSVEPPEVADTQYF. In nucleotides, the CDR3 is TGCAGCGTTGAACCTCCTGAAGTAGCAGATACGCAGTATTTT.

This chain links TRBV15 with TRBJ2-1, with 8 bases lining up with TRBD1. CDR3 size: 14 residues. The trim removed 0 bases at V and 9 bases at J, leaving 4 bases unmatched. The germline CDR1 and CDR2 sequences are LNHNV and YYDKDF (reference sequence). CDR3 amino acids: CATSRDRTGIEQFF. The CDR3 DNA is TGTGCCACCAGCAGAGACCGGACAGGGATTGAGCAGTTCTTC.

This sequence joins TRBV6-6 and TRBJ1-3; D gene unclear. This CDR3 comprises 14 residues. Trimming left V 5 bases short and J 0 bases short, with 8 bases between. Germline CDR1 and CDR2: MNHNY and SVGAGI (reference sequence). CDR3 DNA sequence: TGTGCCAGCAGTACGCAAACCTCTGGAAACACCATATATTTT. Translation: CASSTQTSGNTIYF.

This chain connects TRBV2 to TRBJ1-6, with D unclear. This CDR3 is 17 amino acids long. Germline V lookup: CDR1 SNHLY, CDR2 FYNNEI. V lost 1 base and J 10 bases, leaving 20 bases between the germline ends. CDR3 DNA: TGTGCCAGCAGTGAAGTCCCATGGGAGGGAAGCCAATCACCCCTCCACTTT. Its translation: CASSEVPWEGSQSPLHF.

J is TRBJ1-2 and V is TRBV5-1; D is undetermined. The CDR3 has 13 amino acids. The germline gives CDR1 SGHRS, CDR2 YFSETQ. Trimming removed 4 bases from V and 4 bases from J, with 11 bases in between. The DNA of the CDR3 is TGCGCCAGCAGCCCAGGCAGGCTCTATGGCTACACCTTC. Translation: CASSPGRLYGYTF.

This chain uses TRBV7-9 with TRBJ1-3; no firm D call. CDR1 is SEHNR and CDR2 is FQNEAQ in the germline V gene (reference sequence). V was cut by 2 bases and J by 0 bases, with 8 bases left in between. There are 15 residues in the CDR3. The CDR3 loop is CASSLLSSSGNTIYF. DNA for the CDR3: TGTGCCAGCAGCTTATTGTCAAGCTCTGGAAACACCATATATTTT.

The chain uses TRBV28 and TRBJ1-6; D not certain. The ends were cut back, 5 bases at V and 18 bases at J, with 23 bases in the middle. The CDR3 has 14 amino acids. The germline CDR1 and CDR2 sequences are MDHEN and SYDVKM. The CDR3: CASSPGSAAAVPHF. The CDR3 nucleotides read TGTGCCAGCAGTCCCGGATCGGCTGCGGCGGTCCCCCACTTT.

V gene TRBV20-1 combines with J gene TRBJ1-2; D gene unclear. CDR1 is DFQATT and CDR2 is SNEGSKA in the germline V gene (reference sequence). Trimming shortened V by 1 base and J by 5 bases, and 2 bases separated the two germline ends. There are 10 residues in the CDR3. The CDR3 loop is CSARAYGYTF. CDR3 coding DNA: TGCAGTGCTAGAGCTTATGGCTACACCTTC.

The chain has TRBV9 and TRBJ2-3; 7 bases are a match to TRBD2. In germline, CDR1 is SGDLS, CDR2 YYNGEE. After removal of 4 bases from V and 2 bases from J, the junction contained 4 bases not matched to a gene. The CDR3 has 14 residues. The CDR3 DNA reads as TGTGCCAGCAGCTACGGACTAGTCACAGATACGCAGTATTTT. It is translated as CASSYGLVTDTQYF.

This sequence joins TRBV30 and TRBJ2-5; 10 bases line up with TRBD1. The CDR3 length is 12 residues. Germline assignment: CDR1 GTSNPN and CDR2 SVGIG (reference sequence). V was clipped by 5 bases and J by 5 bases; unmatched bases: 2. The CDR3 is CAWETGGETQYF. In DNA, the CDR3 is TGTGCCTGGGAGACAGGGGGCGAGACCCAGTACTTC. The whole variable domain, remainder taken from reference TRBV30 and TRBJ2-5, is SQTIHQWPATLVQPVGSPLSLECTVEGTSNPNLYWYRQAAGRGLQLLFYSVGIGQISSEVPQNLSASRPQDRQFILSSKKLLLSDSGFYLCAWETGGETQYFGPGTRLLVL.

The rearrangement links TRBV18 to TRBJ1-4; possible D gene TRBD1, 5 bases. V was clipped by 3 bases and J by 8 bases, with 16 bases between them. Germline V gives CDR1 KGHSH, CDR2 LQKENI. CDR3 length equals 15 residues. CDR3 bases: TGTGCCAGCTCACCCCCCGCGGGGACGGTCGAAAAACTGTTTTTT. Its protein is CASSPPAGTVEKLFF.

CDR3 in DNA: TGTGCCAGCAGCTTATCAGGACGGAACACTGAAGCTTTCTTT. Amino acids: CASSLSGRNTEAFF. V usage is TRBV11-3 and J usage is TRBJ1-1; D gene ambiguous. Germline CDR1 SGHNT, CDR2 YENEEA. There are 14 residues in the CDR3. Trimming left V 2 bases short and J 1 base short, with 8 bases between.

V is TRBV28 and J is TRBJ2-7, with 10 positions matching TRBD1. Germline trimming cut 10 bases from V and 2 bases from J; bases unmatched to any gene: 11. Looked up from germline, CDR1 is MDHEN and CDR2 is SYDVKM. The CDR3 consists of 15 residues. This chain's CDR3 is CAITSPGQGPYEQYF. CDR3 nucleotide sequence: TGTGCCATCACGTCTCCGGGACAGGGGCCCTACGAGCAGTACTTC.

CDR3 in DNA: TGTGCCAGCAGCACCGGGACAGGGGGCTCGAGGGAGCAGTACTTC. Amino acid sequence: CASSTGTGGSREQYF. The rearrangement uses TRBV6-5 and TRBJ2-7, with 12 bases matching TRBD1. Germline CDR1 reads MNHEY; CDR2 reads SVGAGI. The V and J ends lost 6 bases and 7 bases, in that order; junction bases with no gene match: 10. There are 15 residues in the CDR3.

The chain combines TRBV28 with TRBJ2-7; D is unresolved. V gave up 6 bases and J gave up 7 bases, with 13 bases separating them. Germline V gene sequence: CDR1 MDHEN, CDR2 SYDVKM. CDR3 length equals 12 residues. For the CDR3, the DNA is TGTGCCAGCAGCCTTACAGCGAGGGAGCAGTACTTC. This sequence encodes CASSLTAREQYF.

The genes are TRBV6-6 and TRBJ1-2, with 10 bases fitting TRBD1. The ends lost 6 bases at V and 8 bases at J; junction bases unmatched: 6. The CDR3 contains 13 residues. CDR1 is MNHNY and CDR2 is SVGAGI in the germline V gene (reference sequence). CDR3 coding DNA: TGTGCCAGCAGCCTCGGACAGGGGGGAGGCTACACCTTC. Its translation is CASSLGQGGGYTF.

This clone has just a few counts. The chain employs TRBV7-9 and TRBJ2-7, with no clear D. This CDR3 is 10 amino acids long. Germline V gives CDR1 SEHNR, CDR2 FQNEAQ (reference sequence). The CDR3 spells CASSLYFITV. CDR3 coding DNA: TGTGCCAGCAGCTTATATTTCATCACGGTC.

The sample holds one count of this clone. The CDR3: CASSPDGNNSPLHF. The CDR3 coding sequence is TGCGCCAGCAGCCCTGACGGGAATAATTCACCCCTCCACTTT. The chain has TRBV5-1 and TRBJ1-6; D ambiguous. This CDR3 comprises 14 residues. The germline V gene has CDR1 SGHRS and CDR2 YFSETQ. Between the trimmed V and J ends, which lost 4 bases and 5 bases, there was a span of 10 bases.

The rearrangement links TRBV30 to TRBJ2-3, with D possibly matching TRBD2 (5 bases). V dropped 1 base and J dropped 1 base, with 12 bases sitting between them. The CDR3 loop spans 15 amino acids. CDR1 is GTSNPN and CDR2 is SVGIG in the germline V gene (reference sequence). The CDR3 coding sequence is TGTGCCTGGAGTGGGAGGCGGAGTCGCACAGATACGCAGTATTTT. This encodes CAWSGRRSRTDTQYF.

The chain is built from TRBV4-3 and TRBJ2-7; D gene ambiguous. The V end was cut by 0 bases, the J end by 7 bases, with 16 bases between. The CDR3 consists of 15 residues. Germline V CDR1 and CDR2: LGHNA, YSLEER. The CDR3 DNA is TGCGCCAGCAGCCAAGACGTCTCTCTGGTGGGGGAGCAGTACTTC. Amino acids: CASSQDVSLVGEQYF.

The CDR3 coding sequence is TGCGCCAGCAGCGCCGGACAGGGGACTCCTCAAGCTTTCTTT. This codes for CASSAGQGTPQAFF. This chain links TRBV5-1 with TRBJ1-1, with TRBD1 matching 9 bases. V lost 4 bases, J lost 9 bases, and 10 bases stayed unmatched. CDR1 is SGHRS and CDR2 is YFSETQ in the germline V gene. CDR3 length equals 14 residues. The full variable domain, rest sourced from reference TRBV5-1 and TRBJ1-1, is KAGVTQTPRYLIKTRGQQVTLSCSPISGHRSVSWYQQTPGQGLQFLFEYFSETQRNKGNFPGRFSGRQFSNSRSEMNVSTLELGDSALYLCASSAGQGTPQAFFGQGTRLTVV.

This clone was counted a single time. The chain uses TRBV30 and TRBJ2-3, with TRBD1 matching 10 bases. V shed 6 bases, J shed 3 bases, and the junction held 6 bases outside the gene matches. Germline lookup yields CDR1 GTSNPN and CDR2 SVGIG (reference sequence). The CDR3 runs to 14 residues. In DNA form, the CDR3 reads TGTGCCTGCGACAGGGGGCGATGGACAGATACGCAGTATTTT. Translating gives CACDRGRWTDTQYF.

This clone was seen a single time. The rearrangement uses TRBV7-2 and TRBJ2-7; possible D gene TRBD2, 5 bases. Germline CDR1 reads SGHTA; CDR2 reads FQGNSA. This CDR3 is 12 amino acids long. V gave up 5 bases and J gave up 7 bases, with 12 bases separating them. CDR3 sequence (DNA): TGTGCCAGCAGCCGGGAACTGGGGGAGCAGTACTTC. Protein sequence: CASSRELGEQYF.

The sample holds a few counts of this clone. The chain links TRBV7-3 to TRBJ1-6; D not resolved. The V end was cut by 5 bases, the J end by 7 bases, with 9 bases between. The CDR3 runs to 13 residues. CDR1 is SGHTA and CDR2 is FQGTGA in the germline V gene. The CDR3 region is CASSPGENSPLHF. The CDR3 region has the DNA TGTGCCAGCAGCCCCGGGGAAAATTCACCCCTCCACTTT.

This chain joins TRBV29-1 and TRBJ2-3; D is possibly TRBD1 or TRBD2 (6 bases each). Between the trimmed V and J ends, which lost 7 bases and 1 base, there was a span of 21 bases. The CDR3 runs 16 residues. CDR1 and CDR2 from the germline V gene are SQVTM and ANQGSEA. DNA for the CDR3: TGCAGCGGGTTTGGGTGGGGGGCAAGGGGCACAGATACGCAGTATTTT. It yields the protein CSGFGWGARGTDTQYF.